The rows below give T cell receptor beta chains drawn from one sample of a study of cytomegalovirus exposure and HLA in healthy donors. Sequencing used immunoSEQ multiplex PCR; TCRdb keeps in-frame clones, though not all of them. The data contain approximately 91,000 clones, around 70% of them seen just once; the ten biggest clones take up 1.2%. The specimen was PBMCs. The receptors come from a female donor in good health and CMV-seronegative. Both conserved end residues are part of each CDR3. Fields, in order: J gene, V gene, CDR3 protein.

j_gene: TRBJ1-5; v_gene: TRBV28; CDR3aa: CAVSLSNQPQHF
j_gene: TRBJ2-1; v_gene: TRBV27; CDR3aa: CASSLGGSGYNEQFF
j_gene: TRBJ2-2; v_gene: TRBV19; CDR3aa: CASSIGAGGRTGELFF
j_gene: TRBJ2-4; v_gene: TRBV13; CDR3aa: CASSKLAGVKNIQYF
j_gene: TRBJ2-5; v_gene: TRBV6-1; CDR3aa: CASRTRGTQYF
j_gene: TRBJ2-1; v_gene: TRBV15; CDR3aa: CATSRTGGARNEQFF
j_gene: TRBJ2-1; v_gene: TRBV6-4; CDR3aa: CASSDSGVNEQFF
j_gene: TRBJ2-3; v_gene: TRBV6-1; CDR3aa: CASSEQGAATQYF
j_gene: TRBJ2-1; v_gene: TRBV19; CDR3aa: CASRLAGYNEQFF
j_gene: TRBJ1-3; v_gene: TRBV28; CDR3aa: CASSFRAGTIYF
j_gene: TRBJ1-6; v_gene: TRBV19; CDR3aa: CASSIGAGTPNSPLHF
j_gene: TRBJ2-1; v_gene: TRBV6-5; CDR3aa: CASSAGLAAYNEQFF
j_gene: TRBJ2-1; v_gene: TRBV30; CDR3aa: CAWSPGLAADNEQFF
j_gene: TRBJ2-7; v_gene: TRBV30; CDR3aa: CAWSTGSSYEQYF